This T cell receptor beta chain was obtained from a study of resident and recirculating memory T cells in vitiligo. From germline, CDR1 is GTSNPN and CDR2 SVGIG (reference sequence). The CDR3 contains 15 residues. The V end lost 0 bases, the J end lost 0 bases, and 12 bases lay between the germline ends. Study-wide points: TCR sequences were not conserved across biopsy sites or patients.

TCRdb keeps only in-frame clones here, not all; method: immunoSEQ multiplex PCR. In the table there are 40,000 to 45,000 clones, approximately 91% of which are singletons. As concerns this clone: Its antigen is unknown.

The sequence was obtained from a male donor with vitiligo. This rearrangement joins TRBV30 to TRBJ2-7; D is ambiguous. The sequenced sample consisted of blood. The CDR3, as DNA: TGTGCCTGGAGTGTACTGGCAGGCCGCTCCTACGAGCAGTACTTC. Translation: CAWSVLAGRSYEQYF.